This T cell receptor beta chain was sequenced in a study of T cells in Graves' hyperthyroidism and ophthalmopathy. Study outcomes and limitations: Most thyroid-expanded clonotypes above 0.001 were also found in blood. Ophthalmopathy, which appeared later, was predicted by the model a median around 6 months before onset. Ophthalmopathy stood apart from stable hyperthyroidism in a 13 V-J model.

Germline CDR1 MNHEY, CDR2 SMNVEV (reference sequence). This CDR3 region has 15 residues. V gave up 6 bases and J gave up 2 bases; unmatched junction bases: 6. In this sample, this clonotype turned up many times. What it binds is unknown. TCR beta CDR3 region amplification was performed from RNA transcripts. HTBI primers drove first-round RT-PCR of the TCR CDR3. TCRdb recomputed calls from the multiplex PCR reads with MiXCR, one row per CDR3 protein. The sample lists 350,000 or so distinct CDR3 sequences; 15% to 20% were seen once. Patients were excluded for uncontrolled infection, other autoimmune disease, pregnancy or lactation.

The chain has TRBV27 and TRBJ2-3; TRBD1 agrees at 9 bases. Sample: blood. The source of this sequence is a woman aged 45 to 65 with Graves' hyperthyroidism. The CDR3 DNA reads TGTGCCAGCAGCTCCGGGACAGGGTACACAGATACGCAGTATTTT. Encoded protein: CASSSGTGYTDTQYF.